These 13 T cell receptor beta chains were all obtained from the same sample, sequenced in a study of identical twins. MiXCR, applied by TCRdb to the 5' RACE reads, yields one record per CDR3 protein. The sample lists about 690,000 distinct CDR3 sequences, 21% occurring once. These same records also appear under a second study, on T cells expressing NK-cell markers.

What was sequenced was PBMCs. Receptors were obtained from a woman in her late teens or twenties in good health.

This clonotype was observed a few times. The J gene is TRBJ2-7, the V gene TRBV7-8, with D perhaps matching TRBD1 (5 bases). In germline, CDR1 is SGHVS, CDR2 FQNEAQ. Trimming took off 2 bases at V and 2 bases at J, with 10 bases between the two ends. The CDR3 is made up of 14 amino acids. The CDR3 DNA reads TGTGCCAGCAGCTTATCCAGGGTCGCCTACGAGCAGTACTTC. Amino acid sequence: CASSLSRVAYEQYF. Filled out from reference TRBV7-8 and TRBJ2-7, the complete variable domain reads GAGVSQSPRYKVAKRGQDVALRCDPISGHVSLFWYQQALGQGPEFLTYFQNEAQLDKSGLPSDRFFAERPEGSVSTLKIQRTQQEDSAVYLCASSLSRVAYEQYFGPGTRLTVT.

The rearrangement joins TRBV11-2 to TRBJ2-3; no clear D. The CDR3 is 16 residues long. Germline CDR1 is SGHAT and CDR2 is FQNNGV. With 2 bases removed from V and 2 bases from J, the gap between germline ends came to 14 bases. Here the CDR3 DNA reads TGTGCCAGCAGCTTATCCCCCCTCGGGTACACAGATACGCAGTATTTT. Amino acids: CASSLSPLGYTDTQYF.

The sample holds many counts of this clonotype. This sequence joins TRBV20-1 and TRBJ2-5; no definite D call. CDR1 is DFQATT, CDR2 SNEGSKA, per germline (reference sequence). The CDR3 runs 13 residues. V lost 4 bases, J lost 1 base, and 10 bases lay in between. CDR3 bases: TGCAGTGCTACCCGGACGGCCCAAGAGACCCAGTACTTC. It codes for CSATRTAQETQYF.

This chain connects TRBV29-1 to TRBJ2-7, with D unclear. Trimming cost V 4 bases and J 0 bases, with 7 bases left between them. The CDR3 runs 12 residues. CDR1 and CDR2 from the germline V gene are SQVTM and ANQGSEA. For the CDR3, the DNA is TGCAGCGTTGTGAAGGACTCCTACGAGCAGTACTTC. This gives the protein CSVVKDSYEQYF.

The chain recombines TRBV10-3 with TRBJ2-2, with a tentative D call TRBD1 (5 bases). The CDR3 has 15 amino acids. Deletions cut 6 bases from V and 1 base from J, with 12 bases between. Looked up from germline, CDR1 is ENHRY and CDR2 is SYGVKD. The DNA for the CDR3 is TGTGCCATCAGGGGGATTGACAGGAACACCGGGGAGCTGTTTTTT. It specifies CAIRGIDRNTGELFF.

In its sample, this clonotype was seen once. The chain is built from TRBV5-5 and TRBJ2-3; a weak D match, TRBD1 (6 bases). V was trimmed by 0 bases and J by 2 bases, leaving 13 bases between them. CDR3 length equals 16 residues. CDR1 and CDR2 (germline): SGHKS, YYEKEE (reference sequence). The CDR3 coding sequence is TGTGCCAGCAGCTTGGTTACAGGGCCATACACAGATACGCAGTATTTT. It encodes CASSLVTGPYTDTQYF. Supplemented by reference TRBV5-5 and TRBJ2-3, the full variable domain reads DAGVTQSPTHLIKTRGQQVTLRCSPISGHKSVSWYQQVLGQGPQFIFQYYEKEERGRGNFPDRFSARQFPNYSSELNVNALLLGDSALYLCASSLVTGPYTDTQYFGPGTRLTVL.

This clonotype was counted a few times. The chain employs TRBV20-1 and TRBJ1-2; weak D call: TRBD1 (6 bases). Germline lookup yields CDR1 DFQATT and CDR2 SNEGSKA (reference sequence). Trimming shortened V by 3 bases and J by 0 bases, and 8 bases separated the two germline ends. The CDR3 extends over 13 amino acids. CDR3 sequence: CSARDRSNYGYTF. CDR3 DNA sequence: TGCAGTGCTAGGGACAGATCTAACTATGGCTACACCTTC.

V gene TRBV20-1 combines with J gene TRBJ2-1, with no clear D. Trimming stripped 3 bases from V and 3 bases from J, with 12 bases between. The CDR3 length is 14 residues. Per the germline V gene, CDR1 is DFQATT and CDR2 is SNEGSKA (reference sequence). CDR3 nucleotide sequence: TGCAGTGCTAGGGACGGCACCTTCTACAATGAGCAGTTCTTC. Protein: CSARDGTFYNEQFF.

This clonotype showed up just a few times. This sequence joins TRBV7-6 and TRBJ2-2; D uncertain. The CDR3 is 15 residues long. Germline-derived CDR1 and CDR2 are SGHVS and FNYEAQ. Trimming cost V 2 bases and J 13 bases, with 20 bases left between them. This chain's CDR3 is CASSLFADDVLGLFF. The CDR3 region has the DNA TGTGCCAGCAGCTTATTTGCTGACGACGTTCTGGGGCTGTTTTTT.

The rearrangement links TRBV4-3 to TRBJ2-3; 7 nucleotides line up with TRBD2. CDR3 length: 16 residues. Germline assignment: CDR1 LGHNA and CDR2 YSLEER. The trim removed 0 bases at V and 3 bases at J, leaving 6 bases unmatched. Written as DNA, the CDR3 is TGCGCCAGCAGCCAAGATATGTACGGGAGGACAGATACGCAGTATTTT. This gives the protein CASSQDMYGRTDTQYF.

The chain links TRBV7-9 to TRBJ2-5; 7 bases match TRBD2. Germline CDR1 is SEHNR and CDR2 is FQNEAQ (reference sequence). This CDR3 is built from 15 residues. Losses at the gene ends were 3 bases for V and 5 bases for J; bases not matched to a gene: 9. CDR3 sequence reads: CASSFPAPGRETQYF. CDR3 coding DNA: TGTGCCAGCAGCTTCCCGGCCCCCGGGAGGGAGACCCAGTACTTC.

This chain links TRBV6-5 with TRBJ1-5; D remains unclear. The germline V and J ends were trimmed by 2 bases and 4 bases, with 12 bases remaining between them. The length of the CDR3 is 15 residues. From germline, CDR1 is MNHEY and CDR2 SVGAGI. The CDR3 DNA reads TGTGCCAGCAGTTACGGGTCGGCGGGAAATCAGCCCCAGCATTTT. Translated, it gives CASSYGSAGNQPQHF.

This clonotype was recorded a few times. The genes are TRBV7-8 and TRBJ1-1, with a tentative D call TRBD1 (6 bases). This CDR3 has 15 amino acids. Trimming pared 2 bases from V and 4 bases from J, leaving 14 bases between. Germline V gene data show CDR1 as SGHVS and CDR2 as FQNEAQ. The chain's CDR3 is CASSLYRAEGTEAFF. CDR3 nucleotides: TGTGCCAGCAGCTTATACAGGGCGGAAGGCACTGAAGCTTTCTTT. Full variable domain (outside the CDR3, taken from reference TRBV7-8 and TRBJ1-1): GAGVSQSPRYKVAKRGQDVALRCDPISGHVSLFWYQQALGQGPEFLTYFQNEAQLDKSGLPSDRFFAERPEGSVSTLKIQRTQQEDSAVYLCASSLYRAEGTEAFFGQGTRLTVV.